This TCR beta chain emerged from a study of beta chain features in type 1 diabetes. V was shortened by 6 bases and J by 1 base, with 4 bases between the two germline ends. In germline, CDR1 is MDHEN, CDR2 SYDVKM. This CDR3 region has 13 residues. Expressed TCRB transcripts were sequenced because the isolated RNA had all been reverse transcribed beforehand. TCRdb's table, derived via immunoSEQ multiplex PCR, lists solely in-frame clones and lacks some. Altogether 330,000 or so clones are present, 14% being singletons, with the ten largest covering over 5.5%. There are a few counts of this clone. Sequenced sample: central memory CD4+ T cells from blood. The sequence was obtained from a man younger than 40 in good health. The chain employs TRBV28 and TRBJ2-6; D unclear. CDR3 in amino acids: CASRRSGANVLTF. CDR3 DNA: TGTGCCAGCAGGAGATCTGGGGCCAACGTCCTGACTTTC.